This T cell receptor (beta chain) was captured in a study of control samples from healthy donors and cancer patients. Generated by immunoSEQ multiplex PCR, the TCRdb table keeps only in-frame clones and is missing some. There are 130,000 or so clones in the sample; over 90% occur only once, and 13% to 15% lies in the top ten. CDR3 length equals 16 residues. Between the trimmed V and J ends, which lost 0 bases and 6 bases, there was a span of 14 bases. CDR1 and CDR2 (germline): SEHNR, FQNEAQ (reference sequence). The genes are TRBV7-9 and TRBJ1-4, with D perhaps matching TRBD1 (6 bases). The clonotype originates from a man between 60 and 70 years old with colorectal cancer. Material for sequencing was PBMCs. DNA for the CDR3: TGTGCCAGCAGCTTAGCCAGAGGGGGGCGCGATGAAAAACTGTTTTTT. Its translation: CASSLARGGRDEKLFF.